Included here is one T cell receptor beta chain sequence, with context. Its specific antigen is unknown. No base quality values were provided; no much bigger clone lies one nucleotide off. The record originates from a study of cytomegalovirus exposure and HLA in healthy donors (dated by TCRdb to 2015 to 2018). With respect to the entire study: An earlier analysis of 587 of the donors reported 276 Gb of sequence data and around 120 million unique TCR beta sequences obtained from some 200 million T cells. An early release covering roughly 640 HLA-typed donors comprised approximately 300 gigabases of sequencing data and some 79 million unique TCR sequences. The genetic ancestry cluster associated with self-reported Caucasian donors included 81% of the 350 to 500 genotyped donors. The study aimed to test whether signatures of past pathogen exposure could be identified by cataloging public T cell receptors. The study used immunosequencing to profile the T cell repertoires of around 600 subjects and linked those repertoires to cytomegalovirus serostatus. A separate validation cohort of roughly 120 different subjects was used in addition to the approximately 700-subject first cohort. High-throughput TCR immunosequencing, statistical association of individual TCRs with disease status, and machine learning were combined to predict cytomegalovirus infection status. A later analysis re-analyzed previously published TCR beta repertoires from roughly 600 donors and added high-resolution HLA genotyping to study TCR occurrence patterns. The later analysis used no new phenotypic data to find candidate immune exposures, relying instead on TCR beta sequences and their occurrence across donors. An earlier analysis of 500 to 650 of the donors applied high-throughput TCR beta sequencing to assess whether each TCR beta V gene segment acted as functional or pseudogenic. Donor age, sex, ethnicity and CMV serostatus were compiled alongside the repertoire data. In a later genetic analysis, genome-wide SNP genotypes for about three fifths of the roughly 670 donors were used, and that subset was treated as a discovery cohort. All discovery cohort repertoires had been generated on a single sequencing platform. HLA typing included class I and class II loci at four-digit resolution. Typing coverage differed by locus: A, B, C, DRB1 and DQB1 were typed in about 620-630 donors, DQA1 in 500 to 550, DPA1 in 600 to 610, and DPB1 in about 450. Several DR-DQ haplotypes were handled as single units for association and clustering, since linkage in the cohort was strong. Across 300 to 400 genotyped donors of the cohort, an average of about 220,000 unique TCR beta nucleotide sequences per donor were sequenced, and 15% to 20% of those sequences were non-productive.

Library preparation used the immunoSEQ multiplex PCR assay. The multiplex PCR relied on a mix of 60 forward primers for TCR Vbeta segments and 13 reverse primers for TCR Jbeta segments. The CDR3 region of rearranged TCR beta genes was amplified from genomic DNA by a multiplex PCR assay. The amplified TCR beta libraries were sequenced on the Illumina HiSeq System as 87-base-pair reads. The authors processed their data as follows. A later analysis tallied tens of millions of unique TCR beta chains across the 666 repertoires, and about 12 million of those chains were shared by two or more donors. Raw reads were error-corrected and collapsed into unique sequences with a nearest-neighbor algorithm that merged closely related sequences to remove PCR and sequencing errors. Alignment of CDR3 sequences to IMGT reference sequences was used to assign V, D and J gene segments. For a sequence to be retained, at least a six-nucleotide match to both a V gene segment and a J gene segment was required. A rearrangement counted as productive if the CDR3 had no stop codons and remained in frame with V and J, and every other rearrangement counted as non-productive. CDR3 was defined by IMGT convention, running from the second conserved V-encoded cysteine to the conserved J-encoded phenylalanine. Sequences without an unambiguous match to a single V gene segment were excluded from the earlier analysis of a few hundred of the donors. In an earlier analysis of 587 of the donors, V segments were called functional above 56.7% productive rearrangements and were called segregating when the between-donor standard deviation exceeded 5%. A statistical classification framework was developed to diagnose cytomegalovirus status using the catalog of TCR beta chain sequences. In a later analysis, V and J genes were assigned by comparing TCR nucleotide sequences against IMGT/GENE-DB human TR gene sequences. In a later analysis, CDR3 sequences and most-parsimonious VDJ recombination scenarios were assigned using the TCRdist pipeline. A later analysis defined each TCR beta chain by its CDR3 amino acid sequence plus V-gene family, and excluded reads lacking a unique V-gene family. A later analysis removed several hundred highly shared, low-generation-probability nucleotide sequences to deal with suspected cross-contamination and a sequencing artifact. In a later analysis, a clonal expansion index was calculated for each public chain from normalized within-repertoire ranks of inferred template counts. A later analysis computed generation probabilities with a VDJ recombination model fitted to out-of-frame rearrangements, and checked the results against IGoR. A later analysis scored TCR-TCR, TCR-HLA and TCR-CMV co-occurrence with hypergeometric tests, applying a repertoire-size bias correction to TCR pairs. In a later analysis, false discovery rates were estimated by permuting HLA or CMV assignments 20 times. In a later analysis, co-occurring TCRs were grouped with DBSCAN, and TCRdist sequence similarity was added when clustering was performed within HLA-allele-positive subsets. Repertoires with fewer than 30,000 or more than 120,000 public chains, plus five repertoires with anomalous nucleotide sharing, were excluded from co-occurrence clustering. TCRdb mirrors the immuneACCESS table, restricted to in-frame sequences. Some clones are absent from its copies; in checked studies, under half trace to an unresolved V gene, and the reason for the others is unknown. The V and J calls and the clone size are those of that table, but D and trimming were determined from the DNA. The sample yields roughly 97,000 clones; approximately 80% were counted once. Clones ranked in the top ten supply approximately 5% of the sample.

Overall results and qualifications from the work: Sequencing depth was assumed to be roughly uniform across donors in the presence/absence analyses, though that assumption may not hold. Across donors, most TCR sequences were observed very rarely, whereas some public TCRs were present in many individuals. This cohort had only TCR beta chains sequenced, and the lack of alpha or paired-chain data limited which features could be detected. An earlier analysis of 450 to 750 of the donors showed that most TCR beta V segments appeared in productive rearrangements either about 87% or about 30% of the time, which broadly matched IMGT annotations. In a later analysis, HLA-associated TCR beta chains were found to be more clonally expanded and to have lower generation probabilities than equally common non-associated chains. In a later analysis, most CMV-associated TCR beta chains were found to appear HLA-restricted, with HLA associations seemingly driven largely by CMV exposure. A later analysis associated about 17,000 TCR beta sequences with specific HLA alleles at a false discovery rate of 0.05. Because counts were too low, about 15 rarely observed V segments, including chromosome 9 orphons, were left out of the earlier analysis of a few hundred of the donors. A later analysis reported that several top co-occurrence clusters appeared linked to parvovirus B19, influenza, CMV and Epstein-Barr virus. An association between a missense DCLRE1C variant and V-gene and J-gene trimming of TCR beta chains was found in a later genetic analysis and replicated in an independent cohort. A later analysis found that TCR association rates varied across HLA loci, with DRB1 alleles showing the most associated TCRs and HLA-C alleles the fewest. A later genetic analysis reported fewer N-insertions in productive TCRs among donors in an Asian-associated ancestry cluster than the roughly 690-donor mean. Cytomegalovirus status was reported to be diagnosed by the classifier with high specificity and sensitivity in both the original and validation cohorts. According to the authors, the approach could potentially be generalized to other disease states and immunological phenotypes. Because HLA typing was unavailable for some donors at each locus, only the typed subset was used in association tests. The only immune exposure information available for the cohort was CMV serostatus. The study gave a list of 150 to 200 TCR beta chains associated with cytomegalovirus. Strong co-occurrence of HLA alleles, especially DR and DQ, made assigning TCR associations to individual alleles difficult. A further reported finding was that TCR beta sequences accurately predicted the HLA-A and HLA-B alleles for most subjects in the first cohort. A cluster of highly shared sequence variants was judged likely to be a technical artifact of the sequencing pipeline. In vitro tests confirmed that a few of the cytomegalovirus-associated TCR beta chains recognize cytomegalovirus antigens. Correlated functional status among segregating V segments might be attributable to linkage disequilibrium, but an unknown experimental factor could not be ruled out.

The cohort was made up of roughly 670 healthy bone marrow donors. All cohort members were sampled while nominally healthy, although unrecorded immune exposures were likely present. The donor tested CMV seropositive and was one of the 289 seropositive cohort members. A peripheral blood sample was collected from each donor, and TCR beta sequencing was performed on peripheral blood mononuclear cells. Genomic DNA was extracted from the blood cell samples with the Qiagen DNeasy Blood Extraction Kit. The origin of this receptor is a woman aged 18-29 years in good health and CMV-seropositive. Sequences were obtained from PBMCs.

The CDR3 corresponds to CASSLESELYGYTF. The sequenced DNA is TGCGCCAGCAGCTTGGAATCGGAGCTCTATGGCTACACCTTC. The chain couples TRBV5-1 to TRBJ1-2; no confident D gene assignment can be made. The CDR3, cysteine through phenylalanine, is 14 amino acids long. The read is trimmed to its CDR3 DNA, 42 bases read in frame from base 1. Reading the germline V gene gives CDR1 SGHRS and CDR2 YFSETQ. Between the V and J ends, shortened by 0 bases and 4 bases respectively, the junction contains 10 bases.